Listed here is a single T cell receptor beta chain. CDR1 and CDR2 (germline): SGHTA, FQGNSA. Trimming pared 5 bases from V and 10 bases from J, leaving 15 bases between. The CDR3 sequence is 13 residues long. The data belong to a study of shared clonotypes between healthy human individuals. Background on the study: Donor ages ranged 18 to 49 years: a couple of women, a few men.

Terminally differentiated effector memory CD45RA+ cells were excluded from the naive CD8 cells, which were CD45RO-negative and positively selected for CCR7. The repertoire was sequenced with immunoSEQ multiplex PCR; TCRdb's copy has only in-frame clones and lacks some. Of roughly 890,000 clones in the sample, roughly 92% were seen once. The source of this sequence is a man aged 25-45 years in good health. The chain employs TRBV7-2 and TRBJ2-1; no clear D gene. Material: naive CD8+ T cells sorted from blood. The CDR3 bases are TGTGCCAGCAGCCAAAACCCGGCGTGGGAGCAGTTCTTC. Translating it yields CASSQNPAWEQFF. Combining the CDR3 with reference TRBV7-2 and TRBJ2-1 gives the whole variable domain GAGVSQSPSNKVTEKGKDVELRCDPISGHTALYWYRQSLGQGLEFLIYFQGNSAPDKSGLPSDRFSAERTGGSVSTLTIQRTQQEDSAVYLCASSQNPAWEQFFGPGTRLTVL.